The 27 T cell receptor beta chains below come from one sample, sequenced in a study of long-term antiretroviral therapy in people with HIV. Survey level was the resolution at which the v3.0 immunoSEQ assay ran. The method was immunoSEQ multiplex PCR; TCRdb's version includes in-frame clones alone and lacks a portion of them. The data show 15,000 to 20,000 clones, 70% to 85% seen once. Here the sequenced sample was unsorted PBMCs, taken 0.9 years after starting antiretroviral therapy. Receptors originate from a man between 18 and 35 years old with HIV.

The genes are TRBV6-6 and TRBJ1-5; TRBD1 agrees at 7 bases. The trim removed 7 bases at V and 1 base at J, leaving 7 bases unmatched. The CDR3 extends over 15 amino acids. Germline CDR1 reads MNHNY; CDR2 reads SVGAGI (reference sequence). CDR3 bases: TGTGCCAGCACCCGGGACAGAAGAAGCAATCAGCCCCAGCATTTT. Translation: CASTRDRRSNQPQHF.

CDR3 protein: CASRPGGWGEQFF. Written as DNA, the CDR3 is TGTGCCAGCAGGCCTGGGGGCTGGGGGGAGCAGTTCTTC. The J gene is TRBJ2-1, the V gene TRBV27; D may be TRBD1 (6 bases). Trimming left V 6 bases short and J 10 bases short, with 16 bases between. The CDR3 covers 13 residues. Per the germline V gene, CDR1 is MNHEY and CDR2 is SMNVEV (reference sequence).

The chain has TRBV9 and TRBJ2-1; D ambiguous. The germline V gene has CDR1 SGDLS and CDR2 YYNGEE. V was pared by 3 bases and J by 8 bases, with 9 bases between. The CDR3 loop spans 12 amino acids. This CDR3 reads CASSGRMDEQFF. DNA of the CDR3: TGTGCCAGCAGCGGACGAATGGATGAGCAGTTCTTC.

V gene TRBV18 combines with J gene TRBJ1-5; D gene ambiguous. The V gene lost 6 bases and the J gene lost 11 bases, with 14 bases spanning the gap. Germline CDR1 KGHSH, CDR2 LQKENI. The length of the CDR3 is 12 residues. The CDR3 DNA follows: TGTGCCAGCTCGGAGGGCGCATCAGCCCAGCATTTT. Residues: CASSEGASAQHF.

The chain is built from TRBV15 and TRBJ1-2; D may be TRBD1 (5 bases). The CDR3 is made up of 14 amino acids. CDR1 and CDR2 (germline): LNHNV, YYDKDF (reference sequence). Trimming took off 0 bases at V and 7 bases at J, with 12 bases between the two ends. Here the CDR3 reads CATSRDIQGGGYTF. The CDR3 DNA reads as TGTGCCACCAGCAGAGATATCCAGGGCGGTGGCTACACCTTC.

The chain joins TRBV7-9 to TRBJ2-5; 7 bases are shared with TRBD2. The CDR3 covers 17 residues. In germline, CDR1 is SEHNR, CDR2 FQNEAQ (reference sequence). V gave up 3 bases and J gave up 2 bases; unmatched junction bases: 12. The CDR3 is CASSFGGRGSLQETQYF. In nucleotides, the CDR3 is TGTGCCAGCAGCTTTGGAGGGCGGGGGTCCCTACAAGAGACCCAGTACTTC.

The genes are TRBV11-2 and TRBJ2-1; D remains ambiguous. CDR3 length: 12 residues. V lost 0 bases to trimming and J lost 9 bases, with 6 bases between them. Germline V CDR1 and CDR2: SGHAT, FQNNGV. CDR3 sequence (DNA): TGTGCCAGCAGCTTAGATCTTGGTGAGCAGTTCTTC. Its translation is CASSLDLGEQFF.

V usage is TRBV7-9 and J usage is TRBJ2-1; the match to TRBD1 covers 10 bases. The CDR3 has 17 amino acids. From germline, CDR1 is SEHNR and CDR2 FQNEAQ (reference sequence). V lost 5 bases, J lost 9 bases, and 16 bases stayed unmatched. DNA for the CDR3: TGTGCCAGCAGCCCCACTATCCGACAGGGGGCGTATAGTGAGCAGTTCTTC. This encodes CASSPTIRQGAYSEQFF.

This sequence joins TRBV7-9 and TRBJ1-3, with TRBD1 matching over 7 bases. The CDR3 is 16 residues long. The V gene's germline CDR1 is SEHNR and CDR2 FQNEAQ (reference sequence). The V gene end was trimmed by 7 bases and the J gene end by 2 bases; junction bases not matched to a gene: 11. The CDR3 is CASTPRDRDAGNTIYF. The DNA of the CDR3 is TGTGCCAGCACCCCAAGAGACAGGGATGCTGGAAACACCATATATTTT.

The gene calls are TRBV5-4 and TRBJ2-1; D is unresolved. This CDR3 is 14 amino acids long. Between the trimmed V and J ends, which lost 4 bases and 5 bases, there was a span of 13 bases. Germline assignment: CDR1 SGHNT and CDR2 YYREEE (reference sequence). The CDR3 DNA sequence: TGTGCCAGCAGCGTGCCGGACGGTAACAATGAGCAGTTCTTC. Residues: CASSVPDGNNEQFF.

The V gene is TRBV7-9, the J gene TRBJ1-5; D might be TRBD1 (5 bases). CDR1 and CDR2 (germline): SEHNR, FQNEAQ (reference sequence). The CDR3 is 13 residues long. The V end lost 6 bases, the J end lost 9 bases, and 15 bases lay between the germline ends. Here the CDR3 reads CASSQSGGGPQHF. The CDR3 DNA is TGTGCCAGCAGTCAGAGTGGGGGAGGGCCCCAGCATTTT.

This clone was seen more than once but under ten times. The chain combines TRBV11-2 with TRBJ1-6; no reliable D call. V was clipped by 0 bases and J by 6 bases, with 9 bases between them. The germline gives CDR1 SGHAT, CDR2 FQNNGV. The CDR3 loop spans 15 amino acids. The CDR3 region is CASSLERPLNSPLHF. The CDR3, as DNA: TGTGCCAGCAGCTTAGAACGGCCCCTTAATTCACCCCTCCACTTT.

This CDR3 is CASSLTQANEQYV. The DNA for the CDR3 is TGCGCCAGCAGCTTGACACAGGCCAACGAGCAGTACGTC. The rearrangement joins TRBV5-1 to TRBJ2-7; TRBD1 might be the D (5 bases). This CDR3 has 13 amino acids. Trimming cost V 1 base and J 5 bases, with 10 bases left between them. The germline V gene encodes CDR1 SGHRS and CDR2 YFSETQ.

The chain has TRBV5-6 and TRBJ2-1; 9 nucleotides line up with TRBD1. Germline V gives CDR1 SGHDT, CDR2 YYEEEE. The CDR3 sequence is 16 residues long. After removal of 4 bases from V and 1 base from J, the junction contained 6 bases not matched to a gene. The CDR3 DNA reads as TGTGCCAGCAGCCCAGGGACAGGGAATTCCTACAATGAGCAGTTCTTC. This translates into CASSPGTGNSYNEQFF.

The DNA for the CDR3 is TGTGCCATCAGTGAGTCGAGCGGAGATACGCAGTATTTT. Encoded protein: CAISESSGDTQYF. The chain is built from TRBV10-3 and TRBJ2-3, with a possible D match to TRBD2 (5 bases). The V end lost 0 bases, the J end lost 5 bases, and 6 bases lay between the germline ends. CDR1 is ENHRY, CDR2 SYGVKD, per germline. The CDR3 loop spans 13 amino acids.

This clone showed up just once. This rearrangement joins TRBV5-8 to TRBJ1-6; 7 nucleotides align to TRBD1. V was pared by 0 bases and J by 0 bases, with 6 bases of the junction left unmatched. CDR1 and CDR2 (germline): SGHTS, YDEGEE. The length of the CDR3 is 18 residues. CDR3 DNA: TGTGCCAGCAGCTTGGTGAGGGGGCGAGTCTCCTATAATTCACCCCTCCACTTT. It translates to CASSLVRGRVSYNSPLHF.

V gene TRBV7-8 combines with J gene TRBJ1-2; D possibly corresponds to TRBD1 (5 bases). CDR1 is SGHVS and CDR2 is FQNEAQ in the germline V gene. V was clipped by 5 bases and J by 1 base, with 14 bases between them. CDR3 length: 15 residues. In nucleotides, the CDR3 is TGTGCCAGCAGCCTGACCCCCGACAGTAACTATGGCTACACCTTC. It codes for CASSLTPDSNYGYTF. Together with reference TRBV7-8 and TRBJ1-2, the CDR3 gives the full variable domain: GAGVSQSPRYKVAKRGQDVALRCDPISGHVSLFWYQQALGQGPEFLTYFQNEAQLDKSGLPSDRFFAERPEGSVSTLKIQRTQQEDSAVYLCASSLTPDSNYGYTFGSGTRLTVV.

The V gene is TRBV4-2, the J gene TRBJ2-1; 11 nucleotides align to TRBD1. This CDR3 spans 16 amino acids. The ends lost 1 base at V and 4 bases at J; junction bases unmatched: 3. Germline CDR1 is LGHNA and CDR2 is YNFKEQ. CDR3 amino acids: CASSQGDRGSYNEQFF. The CDR3 coding sequence is TGTGCCAGCAGCCAAGGGGACAGGGGGTCTTACAATGAGCAGTTCTTC.

This chain links TRBV2 with TRBJ1-4, with 7 nucleotides matching TRBD1. The V segment lost 7 bases and the J segment 4 bases; nucleotides outside the gene matches: 12. The germline gives CDR1 SNHLY, CDR2 FYNNEI. The CDR3 totals 16 residues. The CDR3 DNA reads TGTGCCAGCACGGCACAGGGGTTAAGTGGTAATGAAAAACTGTTTTTT. It codes for CASTAQGLSGNEKLFF.

The chain recombines TRBV2 with TRBJ1-4; D possibly corresponds to TRBD1 (5 bases). The V end lost 5 bases, the J end lost 4 bases, and 11 bases lay between the germline ends. This CDR3 is 14 amino acids long. Germline V lookup: CDR1 SNHLY, CDR2 FYNNEI. The CDR3: CASSRRQYNEKLFF. In nucleotides, the CDR3 is TGTGCCAGCAGTCGGCGACAGTATAATGAAAAACTGTTTTTT.

V and J are TRBV7-3 and TRBJ2-1; D gene uncertain. V was pared by 5 bases and J by 1 base, with 12 bases between. Germline CDR1 is SGHTA and CDR2 is FQGTGA. The CDR3 sequence is 15 residues long. The CDR3 region is CASSPPGESYNEQFF. CDR3 bases: TGTGCCAGCAGCCCACCCGGCGAGTCCTACAATGAGCAGTTCTTC.

The J gene is TRBJ1-3, the V gene TRBV6-5; D unclear. Germline values: CDR1 MNHEY, CDR2 SVGAGI. The length of the CDR3 is 13 residues. Trimming shortened V by 4 bases and J by 3 bases, and 7 bases separated the two germline ends. CDR3 amino acids: CASSSADGNTIYF. The CDR3 nucleotides read TGTGCCAGCAGTTCAGCAGATGGAAACACCATATATTTT.

The J gene is TRBJ1-3, the V gene TRBV13; TRBD1 aligns across 9 bases. Germline CDR1 and CDR2: PRHDT and FYEKMQ (reference sequence). The CDR3 contains 14 residues. V lost 4 bases, J lost 7 bases, and 5 bases stayed unmatched. CDR3 loop: CASSSRQGGNTIYF. In DNA form, the CDR3 reads TGTGCCAGCAGCTCGAGACAGGGGGGCAACACCATATATTTT.

The chain joins TRBV18 to TRBJ2-1; 12 nucleotides match TRBD2. CDR1 and CDR2 (germline): KGHSH, LQKENI. The CDR3 contains 16 residues. Trimming at V came to 2 bases and at J to 4 bases, leaving 3 bases not matched to a gene. The CDR3 bases are TGTGCCAGCTCACCAGCTAGCGGGGGGGCGTACAATGAGCAGTTCTTC. It yields the protein CASSPASGGAYNEQFF.

V is TRBV27 and J is TRBJ1-2; 10 bases match TRBD1. The CDR3 totals 15 residues. Germline V gene data show CDR1 as MNHEY and CDR2 as SMNVEV (reference sequence). The ends lost 5 bases at V and 7 bases at J; junction bases unmatched: 10. The CDR3 reads CASSPGQGGSRGYTF. The CDR3, as DNA: TGTGCCAGCAGTCCTGGACAGGGGGGCTCTCGTGGCTACACCTTC.

This chain connects TRBV21-1 to TRBJ2-6; the table assigns TRBD1, which was not confirmed against the DNA. TRBV21-1 is shown as a pseudogene. The CDR3 spans 19 residues. CDR3 in amino acids: CASSSWDRVISGRANVLTF. CDR3 DNA: TGTGCCAGCAGCTCCTGGGACAGGGTTATTTCTGGGAGGGCCAACGTCCTGACTTTC.

This chain joins TRBV5-1 and TRBJ1-1; D is unresolved. The CDR3 extends over 14 amino acids. V was pared by 1 base and J by 1 base, with 8 bases between. The V gene's germline CDR1 is SGHRS and CDR2 YFSETQ. The DNA of the CDR3 is TGCGCCAGCAGCTTGTCTGTCCCGAACACTGAAGCTTTCTTT. Translated: CASSLSVPNTEAFF. The full variable domain, its missing parts supplied by reference TRBV5-1 and TRBJ1-1, is KAGVTQTPRYLIKTRGQQVTLSCSPISGHRSVSWYQQTPGQGLQFLFEYFSETQRNKGNFPGRFSGRQFSNSRSEMNVSTLELGDSALYLCASSLSVPNTEAFFGQGTRLTVV.